The subject of this entry is one T cell receptor beta chain. This specimen belongs to a study of blood T cell repertoires in COVID-19. The CDR3 sequence is 14 residues long. CDR1 and CDR2 (germline): SGHTA, FQGTGA. Trimming at V came to 7 bases and at J to 1 base, leaving 6 bases not matched to a gene. The assay was immunoSEQ multiplex PCR, and TCRdb's table has in-frame clones only and misses some. The sample has about 370,000 clones, around 90% seen once; the top ten hold approximately 7%. This sequence originates from a young man with active or convalescent COVID-19. The rearrangement uses TRBV7-3 and TRBJ1-1; 7 nucleotides match TRBD1. The specimen was peripheral blood. The CDR3 protein is CASTLTGTNTEAFF. Written as DNA, the CDR3 is TGTGCCAGCACCCTGACAGGGACGAACACTGAAGCTTTCTTT.